This T cell receptor (beta chain) was retrieved from a study of control samples from healthy donors and cancer patients. Clones were sequenced by immunoSEQ multiplex PCR, and TCRdb holds only the in-frame ones, with some missing. The profile shows over 90,000 clones, about 90% of them singletons. Trimming cost V 4 bases and J 10 bases, with 16 bases left between them. CDR1 is SGHTA, CDR2 FQGTGA, per germline. The CDR3 length is 13 residues. Sequencing was carried out using blood. This chain links TRBV7-3 with TRBJ1-1; D is undetermined. The sequence was obtained from a woman between 18 and 29 years old in good health. CDR3 residues: CASSYRSEGAAFF. The CDR3 DNA follows: TGTGCCAGCAGCTACCGATCTGAGGGTGCAGCTTTCTTT.